This TCR beta chain was captured in a study of blood T cell repertoires in COVID-19. Across the study: The cDNA or gDNA used as material had been derived from T cells, B-cell-depleted T cells, or PBMCs.

Germline V gives CDR1 MNHEY, CDR2 SVGAGI. Trimming took off 0 bases at V and 2 bases at J, with 11 bases between the two ends. This CDR3 comprises 16 residues. Original handling: Reference gene primer amplification in the assay estimated nucleated cell counts. Clones were read by immunoSEQ multiplex PCR, and TCRdb kept only the in-frame ones, dropping some. V, J and clone size derive from that table, while D and trimming were established from the DNA sequence. Of 50,000 to 75,000 clones listed, roughly 76% are singletons. Input material: peripheral blood. The J gene is TRBJ1-3, the V gene TRBV6-5; D ambiguous. The sequence was obtained from a woman of 80 years or more with acute or convalescent COVID-19. The CDR3 nucleotides are TGTGCCAGCAGTTACTCGCCTTCGAGGGCTGGAAACACCATATATTTT. Protein sequence: CASSYSPSRAGNTIYF.